This is a list of T cell receptor beta chains from one sample in a study of beta chain features in type 1 diabetes. The assay was immunoSEQ multiplex PCR, and TCRdb's table has in-frame clones only and misses some. The sample has roughly 230,000 clones, 9.6% seen once. Material: naive CD4+ T cells from blood. Every receptor here comes from a woman between 18 and 30 years old in good health. CDR3s include the opening cysteine and the closing phenylalanine or tryptophan. The D gene is left open where the match is weak. Not all rows give a size; the values are once, few, many and, for expanded clones, a class.

TRBD1,TRBV7-3,TRBJ1-1,NA,CASRGQPNTEAFF,TGTGCCAGCCGGGGACAGCCGAACACTGAAGCTTTCTTT
NA,TRBV5-6,TRBJ1-5,few,CASSLGRVGFHQPQHF,TGTGCCAGCAGCTTGGGCAGGGTAGGATTTCATCAGCCCCAGCATTTT
TRBD1,TRBV29-1,TRBJ2-5,many,CSVRTGGETQYF,TGCAGCGTACGAACAGGGGGAGAGACCCAGTACTTC
NA,TRBV25-1,TRBJ1-2,NA,CASSAHPTQGYTF,TGTGCCAGCAGTGCTCATCCCACACAGGGCTACACCTTC
NA,TRBV13,TRBJ1-2,many,CASSRTRGGYGYTF,TGTGCCAGCAGCCGGACGAGGGGAGGCTATGGCTACACCTTC
NA,TRBV19,TRBJ2-3,NA,CASSDLFTDTQYF,TGTGCCAGTAGCGACTTGTTCACAGATACGCAGTATTTT
TRBD1,TRBV5-1,TRBJ1-5,NA,CASSPDRADQPQHF,TGCGCCAGCAGCCCGGACAGGGCCGATCAGCCCCAGCATTTT
NA,TRBV7-9,TRBJ1-1,few,CASSSMGRATEAFF,TGTGCCAGCAGCTCGATGGGCAGGGCGACTGAAGCTTTCTTT
TRBD1,TRBV6-1,TRBJ2-3,NA,CATNLDRGKDTQYF,TGTGCCACCAACTTAGACAGGGGGAAGGATACGCAGTATTTT
TRBD1,TRBV6-5,TRBJ1-4,few,CASRPGTGPNEKLFF,TGTGCCAGCAGACCCGGGACAGGGCCTAATGAAAAACTGTTTTTT
NA,TRBV11-2,TRBJ1-6,few,CASSPLRQGLHF,TGTGCCAGCAGCCCCCTCAGGCAGGGGCTCCACTTT
TRBD1,TRBV5-1,TRBJ1-1,few,CASSDRGLTEAFF,TGCGCCAGCAGCGACAGGGGGCTAACTGAAGCTTTCTTT
TRBD2,TRBV30,TRBJ2-7,few,CAWAAGGRGSYEQYF,TGTGCCTGGGCGGCGGGGGGCAGAGGGTCCTACGAGCAGTACTTC
NA,TRBV18,TRBJ2-5,NA,CASSPEIEETQYF,TGTGCCAGCTCACCAGAGATCGAAGAGACCCAGTACTTC
NA,TRBV30,TRBJ2-1,few,CAWGGTSNEQFF,TGTGCCTGGGGGGGGACGAGCAATGAGCAGTTCTTC
NA,TRBV5-4,TRBJ2-3,few,CASSLGDFLFTDTQYF,TGTGCCAGCAGCTTGGGGGACTTCCTTTTCACAGATACGCAGTATTTT
TRBD1,TRBV4-2,TRBJ2-7,NA,CASSQALEGGRYEQYF,TGTGCCAGCAGCCAAGCCCTTGAAGGGGGCCGCTACGAGCAGTACTTC
NA,TRBV5-1,TRBJ2-1,few,CASSTGYRNNEQFF,TGCGCCAGCAGCACAGGCTACAGGAACAATGAGCAGTTCTTC
NA,TRBV6-5,TRBJ2-1,NA,CASSRNEQFF,TGTGCCAGCAGTCGGAATGAGCAGTTCTTC
NA,TRBV7-9,TRBJ1-2,NA,CASSLTASGYGGYTF,TGTGCCAGCAGCTTAACGGCTTCAGGGTATGGCGGCTACACCTTC